This entry features one T cell receptor beta chain sequence. Authors' data handling: Counts of nucleated cells, estimated from reference gene primer amplification, were obtained. TCRdb's table, derived via immunoSEQ multiplex PCR, lists solely in-frame clones and lacks some. The V and J calls and clone size are taken from that table; D and trimming were inferred from the DNA. Of about 33,000 clones detected, almost 90% appear once; the ten largest clones hold approximately 6.8%. The record originates from a study of blood T cell repertoires in COVID-19. Looking at the study overall: Sites in the United States, Italy and Spain provided acute and convalescent COVID-19 samples. Sources were T cells, B-cell-depleted T cells, or PBMCs; the material itself was cDNA or gDNA.

The sample was peripheral blood. This TCR was recovered from a human donor in a cohort sampled during active COVID-19.

The CDR3 DNA follows: TGTGCCAGCAGCGAAGGCTCCCTAGCGGGGGGGCCCTACGAGCAGTACTTC. It yields the protein CASSEGSLAGGPYEQYF. The V call is TRBV13, the J call TRBJ2-7, with TRBD2 matching over 12 bases. The CDR3 spans 17 residues. Trimming at V came to 5 bases and at J to 2 bases, leaving 10 bases not matched to a gene. Germline V gives CDR1 PRHDT, CDR2 FYEKMQ (reference sequence).